The next 6 T cell receptor beta chains were all read from a single sample in a study of PD-1 blockade in classical Hodgkin lymphoma. Sample time point: cycle 4 day 1 (C4D1), after more than 5 weeks of nivolumab. All patients relapsed after autologous stem cell transplantation, and brentuximab vedotin exposure varied. TCRdb keeps only in-frame clones here, not all; method: immunoSEQ multiplex PCR. This repertoire shows under 20,000 clones, about 80% found once; its top ten account for 40%. The sample consisted of peripheral blood mononuclear cells (PBMCs), taken before the fourth cycle of nivolumab. Receptors were obtained from a human donor with classical Hodgkin lymphoma.

The chain employs TRBV5-6 and TRBJ2-7; 9 bases line up with TRBD1. V was pared by 0 bases and J by 5 bases, with 6 bases of the junction left unmatched. CDR3 length: 15 amino acids. Germline V CDR1 and CDR2: SGHDT, YYEEEE. The chain's CDR3 is CASSLGGTGSHEQYF. The CDR3 coding sequence is TGTGCCAGCAGCTTGGGAGGGACAGGGTCCCACGAGCAGTACTTC.

This clone appeared a single time. J is TRBJ1-1 and V is TRBV19; the D gene is possibly TRBD1 (6 bases). V was trimmed by 3 bases and J by 4 bases, leaving 9 bases between them. In germline, CDR1 is LNHDA, CDR2 SQIVND (reference sequence). The CDR3 covers 13 residues. The CDR3 DNA reads TGTGCCAGTAGTATGGCGGGGGCCACTGAAGCTTTCTTT. Amino acid sequence: CASSMAGATEAFF.

The sample holds a few counts of this clone. This chain connects TRBV12-5 to TRBJ2-5; 9 positions match TRBD2. V lost 5 bases, J lost 4 bases, and 11 bases stayed unmatched. The CDR3 spans 16 residues. In germline, CDR1 is LGHNT, CDR2 FRNRAP. Here the CDR3 reads CASGNPDSAGGETQYF. Here the CDR3 DNA reads TGTGCTAGTGGTAACCCGGACTCAGCGGGGGGAGAGACCCAGTACTTC.

The chain joins TRBV9 to TRBJ2-1; 8 bases fit TRBD1. V shed 4 bases, J shed 2 bases, and the junction held 5 bases outside the gene matches. The CDR3 spans 15 residues. Germline assignment: CDR1 SGDLS and CDR2 YYNGEE. CDR3 bases: TGTGCCAGCAGCTCCCGGGACAGGACCTACAATGAGCAGTTCTTC. Its protein is CASSSRDRTYNEQFF.

This clone has a handful of counts. The chain has TRBV2 and TRBJ2-7; 9 nucleotides match TRBD2. The germline V gene encodes CDR1 SNHLY and CDR2 FYNNEI. This CDR3 spans 14 amino acids. V was clipped by 7 bases and J by 1 base; unmatched bases: 5. CDR3 in amino acids: CASKSTSGSYEQYF. The CDR3, as DNA: TGTGCCAGCAAGTCGACTAGCGGATCCTACGAGCAGTACTTC.

J is TRBJ1-6 and V is TRBV6-5, with TRBD1 matching 7 bases. With 8 bases clipped from V and 7 bases from J, the junction kept 11 bases outside the gene matches. CDR1 and CDR2 (germline): MNHEY, SVGAGI. This CDR3 comprises 15 residues. The CDR3 DNA follows: TGTGCCAGCGGGAGAGACAGGGACGACAATTCACCCCTCCACTTT. Translated: CASGRDRDDNSPLHF.